This TCR beta chain is from a study of technical replicates of blood from a handful of donors. The table came from immunoSEQ multiplex PCR; TCRdb's copy has only in-frame clones and leaves some out. In the table there are 75,000 to 100,000 clones, 85% to 95% of which are singletons. The CDR3 is 20 amino acids. The V and J ends lost 1 base and 6 bases respectively, with 30 bases between them. Germline V gene sequence: CDR1 MNHEY, CDR2 SMNVEV (reference sequence). Sequenced input: T cells isolated from PBMCs. This TCR was sampled from a human donor in good health. The gene calls are TRBV27 and TRBJ1-1; D is possibly TRBD1 (5 bases). CDR3 sequence: CASSLLASGGTLHQGPEAFF. Written as DNA, the CDR3 is TGTGCCAGCAGTTTATTGGCGTCAGGAGGGACCCTACACCAAGGGCCTGAAGCTTTCTTT.